These 14 T cell receptor beta chains came from one sample sequenced in a study of OX40 agonist ivuxolimab in advanced cancers. Data came from immunoSEQ multiplex PCR; TCRdb stores just in-frame clones and leaves some out. The sample lists about 86,000 clones, 85% to 90% occurring once. This specimen consisted of CD4+ or CD8+ T cells sorted from blood, obtained in a trial of the OX40 agonist ivuxolimab. These TCRs come from an adult with an advanced solid tumor such as melanoma, head and neck, liver or kidney cancer.

The rearrangement joins TRBV11-1 to TRBJ2-7, with 9 bases that match TRBD2. The CDR3 extends over 16 amino acids. V lost 3 bases, J lost 5 bases, and 11 bases stayed unmatched. Per germline, CDR1 SGHAT and CDR2 FQDESV (reference sequence). CDR3 coding DNA: TGTGCCAGCAGCTTCGCCCTGTGGCGGGAGGGGGACGAGCAGTACTTC. Its protein is CASSFALWREGDEQYF.

The chain links TRBV2 to TRBJ2-3, with TRBD2 matching over 13 bases. V lost 6 bases to trimming and J lost 0 bases; unmatched junction nucleotides: 3. In germline, CDR1 is SNHLY, CDR2 FYNNEI. CDR3 size: 16 residues. The CDR3 reads CASRGLAGASTDTQYF. CDR3 coding DNA: TGTGCCAGCAGAGGACTAGCGGGAGCCAGCACAGATACGCAGTATTTT.

The rearrangement links TRBV29-1 to TRBJ2-5, with D perhaps TRBD1 (6 bases). Between the trimmed V and J ends, which lost 2 bases and 4 bases, there was a span of 8 bases. The germline V gene has CDR1 SQVTM and CDR2 ANQGSEA. CDR3 size: 12 residues. Written as DNA, the CDR3 is TGCAGCGTTGAAAACAGGGCAGAGACCCAGTACTTC. Its translation is CSVENRAETQYF.

The genes are TRBV6-5 and TRBJ1-6; TRBD1 matches 7 bases. V lost 0 bases, J lost 8 bases, and 7 bases stayed unmatched. The CDR3 has 16 amino acids. Germline values: CDR1 MNHEY, CDR2 SVGAGI. CDR3 in amino acids: CASSYSTTGKDSPLHF. The CDR3 region has the DNA TGTGCCAGCAGTTACTCGACGACAGGGAAGGATTCACCCCTCCACTTT.

This chain connects TRBV18 to TRBJ2-6, with no clear D. This CDR3 comprises 17 residues. Trimming removed 2 bases from V and 0 bases from J, with 11 bases in between. CDR1 KGHSH and CDR2 LQKENI come from the germline V gene. This CDR3 reads CASSPKDGGSGANVLTF. The CDR3 region has the DNA TGTGCCAGCTCACCAAAGGACGGCGGCTCTGGGGCCAACGTCCTGACTTTC.

The chain has TRBV21-1 and TRBJ2-7; whether TRBD2, the table's D call, matches the DNA was not checked. TRBV21-1 corresponds to a pseudogene. This CDR3 region has 13 residues. The CDR3 DNA reads TGTGCCGGCAGGGCCGGCAGCAACTACGAGCAGTACGTC. It is translated as CAGRAGSNYEQYV.

The chain combines TRBV27 with TRBJ2-3; D remains ambiguous. Germline CDR1 MNHEY, CDR2 SMNVEV (reference sequence). Deletions cut 2 bases from V and 8 bases from J, with 11 bases between. The CDR3 runs 13 residues. CDR3 DNA: TGTGCCAGCAGTTTACGGAACCGCGGTACGCAGTATTTT. Protein sequence: CASSLRNRGTQYF.

This sequence joins TRBV4-2 and TRBJ2-7; D is unresolved. In germline, CDR1 is LGHNA, CDR2 YNFKEQ. The V gene lost 0 bases and the J gene lost 7 bases, with 10 bases spanning the gap. The CDR3 consists of 13 residues. The chain's CDR3 is CASSQDPGWEQYF. The CDR3 DNA sequence: TGTGCCAGCAGCCAAGATCCCGGGTGGGAGCAGTACTTC.

The V call is TRBV28, the J call TRBJ1-3, with D uncertain. This CDR3 is built from 16 residues. The germline V gene encodes CDR1 MDHEN and CDR2 SYDVKM. Between the trimmed V and J ends, which lost 5 bases and 0 bases, there was a span of 14 bases. CDR3 sequence (DNA): TGTGCCAGCAGTCCCCCCCAATTTGCCTCTGGAAACACCATATATTTT. Translated: CASSPPQFASGNTIYF.

The chain is built from TRBV7-9 and TRBJ2-2; D not certain. This CDR3 comprises 14 residues. In germline, CDR1 is SEHNR, CDR2 FQNEAQ (reference sequence). Trimming pared 5 bases from V and 4 bases from J, leaving 11 bases between. CDR3 amino acids: CASSVGSGTGELFF. CDR3 nucleotides: TGTGCCAGCAGCGTAGGTTCAGGCACCGGGGAGCTGTTTTTT. The full variable domain, in which reference TRBV7-9 and TRBJ2-2 provide the parts outside the CDR3, is DTGVSQNPRHKITKRGQNVTFRCDPISEHNRLYWYRQTLGQGPEFLTYFQNEAQLEKSRLLSDRFSAERPKGSFSTLEIQRTEQGDSAMYLCASSVGSGTGELFFGEGSRLTVL.

Details on this clone: Mismatch with germline at one junction end may stem from a read error. The chain employs TRBV7-7 and TRBJ2-7, with TRBD1 as a possible D gene (6 bases). The CDR3 runs 15 residues. In germline, CDR1 is SSHAT, CDR2 FNYEAQ (reference sequence). CDR3 protein: CASRLDSFAPYEQYF. Here the CDR3 DNA reads TGTGCTAGCAGGTTGGACAGTTTTGCGCCCTACGAGCAGTACTTC.

J is TRBJ2-1 and V is TRBV5-5; D is possibly TRBD2 (5 bases). Trimming removed 7 bases at V and 4 bases at J, with 12 bases between. Germline assignment: CDR1 SGHKS and CDR2 YYEKEE (reference sequence). The CDR3 spans 13 residues. In nucleotides, the CDR3 is TGTGCCAGCCCGGGATCGGGGTACAATGAGCAGTTCTTC. It codes for CASPGSGYNEQFF.

The V and J genes are TRBV6-6 and TRBJ2-7, with 9 bases matching TRBD2. This CDR3 has 15 amino acids. Trimming cost V 7 bases and J 0 bases; bases outside gene matches: 7. Germline values: CDR1 MNHNY, CDR2 SVGAGI (reference sequence). The chain's CDR3 is CASTVAGATSYEQYF. Here the CDR3 DNA reads TGTGCCAGCACCGTAGCGGGAGCAACCTCCTACGAGCAGTACTTC.

The chain uses TRBV5-1 and TRBJ1-2; possible D gene TRBD1, 5 bases. CDR1 SGHRS and CDR2 YFSETQ come from the germline V gene. V lost 5 bases to trimming and J lost 4 bases, with 15 bases between them. The CDR3 consists of 14 residues. The CDR3 DNA sequence: TGCGCCAGCAGTCAAGGGATCGACAGCTATGGCTACACCTTC. It codes for CASSQGIDSYGYTF.